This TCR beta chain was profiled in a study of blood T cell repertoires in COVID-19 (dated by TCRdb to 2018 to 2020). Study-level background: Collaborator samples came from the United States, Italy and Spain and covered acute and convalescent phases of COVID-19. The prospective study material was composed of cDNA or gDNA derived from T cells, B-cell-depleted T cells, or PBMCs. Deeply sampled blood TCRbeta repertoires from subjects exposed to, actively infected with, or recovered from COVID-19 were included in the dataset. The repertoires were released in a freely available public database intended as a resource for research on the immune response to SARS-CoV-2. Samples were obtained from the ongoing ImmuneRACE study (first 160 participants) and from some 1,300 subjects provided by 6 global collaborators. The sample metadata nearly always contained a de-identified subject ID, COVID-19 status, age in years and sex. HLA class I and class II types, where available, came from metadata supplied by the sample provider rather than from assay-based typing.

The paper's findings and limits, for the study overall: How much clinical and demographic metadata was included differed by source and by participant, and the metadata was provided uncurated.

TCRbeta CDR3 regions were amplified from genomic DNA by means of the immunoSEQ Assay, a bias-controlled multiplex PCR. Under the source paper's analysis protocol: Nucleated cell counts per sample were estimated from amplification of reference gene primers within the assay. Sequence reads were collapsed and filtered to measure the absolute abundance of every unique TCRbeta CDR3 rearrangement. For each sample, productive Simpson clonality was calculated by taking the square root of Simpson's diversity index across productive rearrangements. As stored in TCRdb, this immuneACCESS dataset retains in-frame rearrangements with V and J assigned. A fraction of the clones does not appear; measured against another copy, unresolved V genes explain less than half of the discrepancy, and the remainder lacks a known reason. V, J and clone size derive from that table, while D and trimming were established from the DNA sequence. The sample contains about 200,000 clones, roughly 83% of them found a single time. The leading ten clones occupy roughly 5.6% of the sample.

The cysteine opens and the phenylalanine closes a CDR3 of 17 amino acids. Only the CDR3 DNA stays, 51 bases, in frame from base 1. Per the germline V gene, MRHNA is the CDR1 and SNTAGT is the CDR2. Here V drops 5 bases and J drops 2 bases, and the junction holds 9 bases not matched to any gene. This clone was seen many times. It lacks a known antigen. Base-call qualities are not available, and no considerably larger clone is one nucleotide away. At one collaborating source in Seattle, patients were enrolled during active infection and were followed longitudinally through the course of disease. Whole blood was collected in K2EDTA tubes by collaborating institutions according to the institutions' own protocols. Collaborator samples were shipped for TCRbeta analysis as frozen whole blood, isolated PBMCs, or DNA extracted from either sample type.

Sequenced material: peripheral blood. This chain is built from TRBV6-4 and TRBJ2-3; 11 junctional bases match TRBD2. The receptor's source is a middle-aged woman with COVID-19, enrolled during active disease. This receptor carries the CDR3 CASSSQTSGDYTDTQYF. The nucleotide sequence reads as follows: TGTGCCAGCAGTTCTCAGACTAGCGGGGATTACACAGATACGCAGTATTTT.